The rows below give T cell receptor beta chains drawn from one sample of a study of shared clonotypes between healthy human individuals. The method was immunoSEQ multiplex PCR; TCRdb's version includes in-frame clones alone and lacks a portion of them. The table includes 2 million to 2.5 million clones, over 85% detected once. Sequenced material: naive CD4+ T cells from PBMCs. These receptors were collected from a man aged 18-30 years in good health. Some clones in this sample may be carry-over from other donors' samples. The CDR3 runs from the conserved cysteine through the conserved F or W. A D gene is named only where the DNA matches it firmly. The listing skips clone size in some rows; elsewhere it reads once, few, many or a size class.

j_call clone_size v_call d_call cdr3_aa cdr3_nt
TRBJ2-5 NA TRBV7-2 TRBD2 CASSLGPSGSQETQYF TGTGCCAGCAGCTTAGGGCCTAGCGGATCCCAAGAGACCCAGTACTTC
TRBJ2-7 NA TRBV6-1 NA CASTWSRGSYEQYF TGTGCCAGCACTTGGAGCCGGGGGTCCTACGAGCAGTACTTC
TRBJ1-1 NA TRBV7-2 NA CASSFNRATEAFF TGTGCCAGCAGCTTTAACAGGGCCACTGAAGCTTTCTTT
TRBJ2-2 once TRBV5-1 NA CASSMTTGVVGELFF TGCGCCAGCAGCATGACGACAGGAGTGGTCGGGGAGCTGTTTTTT
TRBJ2-5 once TRBV6-1 NA CASSEIQGSLVETQYF TGTGCCAGCAGTGAGATTCAGGGGAGTCTTGTAGAGACCCAGTACTTC
TRBJ2-7 NA TRBV19 NA CASSIGRDIYEQYF TGTGCCAGTAGTATCGGCAGGGACATTTACGAGCAGTACTTC
TRBJ1-2 NA TRBV6-1 TRBD1 CASSAAWWVQGSTF TGTGCCAGCAGTGCTGCCTGGTGGGTACAGGGGTCCACCTTC
TRBJ1-2 NA TRBV5-1 TRBD1 CASSLPSGGYNYGYTF TGCGCCAGCAGCTTGCCTTCAGGGGGCTACAACTATGGCTACACCTTC
TRBJ2-3 NA TRBV9 NA CASSVGVAGGVGVTDTQYF TGTGCCAGCAGCGTAGGGGTGGCAGGAGGGGTTGGAGTAACAGATACGCAGTATTTT
TRBJ2-7 NA TRBV28 NA CASSDRSSYEQYF TGTGCCAGCAGTGACCGCAGCTCCTACGAGCAGTACTTC
TRBJ2-3 NA TRBV2 NA CASFLPDRSGTQYF TGTGCCAGTTTTTTACCTGACAGGTCTGGGACGCAGTATTTT
TRBJ2-1 once TRBV6-1 NA CASSLRGADEQFF TGTGCCAGCAGTCTCAGGGGTGCGGATGAGCAGTTCTTC
TRBJ2-2 NA TRBV7-2 NA CASIAQGPSTGELFF TGTGCCAGCATAGCTCAGGGGCCCTCCACCGGGGAGCTGTTTTTT
TRBJ1-1 NA TRBV29-1 NA CSVGGRLNTEAFF TGCAGCGTTGGGGGGCGTCTGAACACTGAAGCTTTCTTT
TRBJ1-6 NA TRBV7-2 TRBD1 CASSLGQGRNSPLHF TGTGCCAGCAGCCTAGGACAGGGGAGAAATTCACCCCTCCACTTT
TRBJ2-7 NA TRBV28 NA CASSPWGLGTYEQYF TGTGCCAGCAGCCCCTGGGGTCTGGGGACCTACGAGCAGTACTTC
TRBJ1-3 NA TRBV10-3 TRBD1 CAISETGGTGNTIYF TGTGCCATCAGTGAGACAGGGGGCACTGGAAACACCATATATTTT
TRBJ1-5 NA TRBV28 NA CASREGNQPQHF TGTGCCAGCAGAGAAGGCAATCAGCCCCAGCATTTT
TRBJ2-5 once TRBV10-3 NA CAISGWGGLNQETQYF TGTGCCATCAGTGGATGGGGAGGACTGAACCAAGAGACCCAGTACTTC
TRBJ1-1 NA TRBV14 NA CASSQTTNNDRGMKLVF TGTGCCAGCAGCCAAACCACCAACAACGACCGAGGGATGAAGCTGGTCTTT
TRBJ2-1 NA TRBV7-3 TRBD1 CASSLIPGQGLNEQFF TGTGCCAGCAGCTTAATCCCGGGACAGGGATTGAATGAGCAGTTCTTC
TRBJ2-3 NA TRBV6-4 NA CASSASGESTQYF TGTGCCAGCAGCGCGTCTGGGGAATCTACGCAGTATTTT
TRBJ2-5 NA TRBV4-3 NA CASSQVFDQGRAETQYF TGCGCCAGCAGCCAAGTTTTCGACCAGGGGCGGGCAGAGACCCAGTACTTC
TRBJ2-1 NA TRBV19 TRBD2 CATFSGPYNEQFF TGTGCCACCTTTAGCGGGCCCTACAATGAGCAGTTCTTC
TRBJ1-4 NA TRBV5-1 NA CASSLGQPNEKLFF TGCGCCAGCAGCTTGGGACAGCCTAATGAAAAACTGTTTTTT
TRBJ2-3 NA TRBV5-1 NA CASSLGALGNTQYF TGCGCCAGCAGCCTGGGAGCCTTGGGTAATACGCAGTATTTT
TRBJ1-1 NA TRBV7-2 NA CASSLEAGGAAFF TGTGCCAGCAGCTTAGAGGCCGGGGGCGCAGCTTTCTTT
TRBJ1-2 NA TRBV28 TRBD1 CASREADRGWGYTF TGTGCCAGCAGAGAAGCCGACAGGGGTTGGGGCTACACCTTC
TRBJ1-2 NA TRBV4-2 NA CASSLLTTAEDGYTF TGTGCCAGCAGCCTCCTAACCACCGCGGAGGATGGCTACACCTTC
TRBJ2-7 NA TRBV28 NA CASSPPAADLDEQYF TGTGCCAGCAGTCCCCCCGCGGCCGACCTGGACGAGCAGTACTTC
TRBJ2-1 NA TRBV7-3 NA CASSLLGIGNEQFF TGTGCCAGCAGCTTATTGGGCATCGGCAATGAGCAGTTCTTC
TRBJ1-5 NA TRBV4-1 NA CASSQEVDQPQHF TGCGCCAGCAGCCAAGAAGTAGATCAGCCCCAGCATTTT
TRBJ2-7 NA TRBV5-4 TRBD1 CASSLDGTGVAYEQYF TGTGCCAGCAGCTTGGACGGGACAGGGGTGGCCTACGAGCAGTACTTC
TRBJ1-2 NA TRBV7-2 TRBD1 CASSLPLRTGWYGYTF TGTGCCAGCAGCCTACCCCTGAGGACAGGGTGGTATGGCTACACCTTC
TRBJ2-1 NA TRBV6-5 NA CASSYSTGTAYNEQFF TGTGCCAGCAGTTACTCCACCGGGACGGCCTACAATGAGCAGTTCTTC
TRBJ1-1 NA TRBV29-1 NA CSVEEGMNTEAFF TGCAGCGTTGAAGAGGGTATGAACACTGAAGCTTTCTTT
TRBJ2-1 NA TRBV2 NA CASSEARGGGNEQFF TGTGCCAGCAGTGAAGCTCGAGGAGGGGGGAATGAGCAGTTCTTC
TRBJ1-1 NA TRBV10-3 TRBD1 CAISVRDRDTEAFF TGTGCCATCAGCGTCCGGGACAGGGACACTGAAGCTTTCTTT
TRBJ1-2 NA TRBV10-1 NA CASSSGRDSYGYTF TGCGCCAGCAGTTCCGGGAGGGACTCCTATGGCTACACCTTC
TRBJ2-5 once TRBV9 NA CASSDTGTQYF TGTGCCAGCAGCGACACGGGGACCCAGTACTTC
TRBJ1-2 once TRBV7-8 NA CASSLRDTGGYTF TGTGCCAGCAGCTTAAGGGACACTGGTGGCTACACCTTC
TRBJ1-1 once TRBV6-5 NA CASSYAGQKNTEAFF TGTGCCAGCAGTTACGCCGGACAGAAGAACACTGAAGCTTTCTTT
TRBJ2-1 once TRBV29-1 NA CSAGRGMVNEQFF TGCAGCGCCGGAAGGGGTATGGTAAATGAGCAGTTCTTC
TRBJ2-3 few TRBV6-4 TRBD2 CASSLTSGRPDTQYF TGTGCCAGCAGCCTGACTAGCGGGAGGCCAGATACGCAGTATTTT
TRBJ2-3 NA TRBV29-1 NA CSVVGSRGTDTQYF TGCAGCGTTGTCGGCAGTCGAGGCACAGATACGCAGTATTTT
TRBJ2-7 NA TRBV5-4 TRBD1 CASSRDGTGDFYEQYF TGTGCCAGCAGCCGCGATGGGACAGGGGATTTCTACGAGCAGTACTTC
TRBJ1-2 once TRBV28 NA CASSGGSYGYTF TGTGCCAGCAGTGGAGGCAGCTATGGCTACACCTTC
TRBJ2-6 NA TRBV6-1 NA CAITRAGFGANVLTF TGTGCCATTACTCGGGCGGGGTTCGGGGCCAACGTCCTGACTTTC
TRBJ1-4 NA TRBV18 NA CARRESRGGSEKLFF TGTGCCAGACGAGAGTCGAGGGGTGGAAGTGAAAAACTGTTTTTT
TRBJ2-7 NA TRBV19 TRBD1 CASSTGTGGEYEQYF TGTGCCAGTAGTACAGGGACAGGGGGTGAGTACGAGCAGTACTTC
TRBJ2-7 NA TRBV29-1 NA CSADLGRRGEQYF TGCAGCGCTGATCTCGGGAGACGAGGGGAGCAGTACTTC
TRBJ1-1 NA TRBV28 NA CASSWLGVPTEAFF TGTGCCAGCAGTTGGCTAGGGGTCCCCACTGAAGCTTTCTTT
TRBJ2-3 NA TRBV19 TRBD2 CASSAPRGRSTDTQYF TGTGCCAGTAGTGCGCCCCGCGGGAGAAGCACAGATACGCAGTATTTT
TRBJ2-5 NA TRBV5-1 TRBD1 CASSHRQGQETQYF TGCGCCAGCAGCCATCGACAGGGGCAAGAGACCCAGTACTTC